These 8 T cell receptor beta chains originate from one sample sequenced in a study of T cells in localized non-small cell lung cancer. Repertoires were generated with immunoSEQ multiplex PCR, while TCRdb's copy carries only in-frame clones and drops some. The sample records about 40,000 clones, around 87% being singletons. Sequencing used peripheral blood, obtained before any cancer treatment. All receptors come from a man aged 18 to 50 with stage I lung adenocarcinoma.

This rearrangement joins TRBV5-8 to TRBJ1-1, with D tentatively TRBD1 (5 bases). The V gene's germline CDR1 is SGHTS and CDR2 YDEGEE. This CDR3 has 14 amino acids. The ends were cut back, 6 bases at V and 11 bases at J, with 23 bases in the middle. CDR3 residues: CASTLPDPGLMAFF. CDR3 nucleotide sequence: TGTGCCAGCACTTTGCCCGACCCAGGGCTGATGGCTTTCTTT.

Here the CDR3 reads CASSQDFGVGSNQPQHF. CDR3 sequence (DNA): TGCGCCAGCAGCCAAGATTTTGGGGTCGGTAGCAATCAGCCCCAGCATTTT. The rearrangement joins TRBV4-1 to TRBJ1-5; D uncertain. The CDR3 totals 17 residues. Trimming removed 0 bases at V and 0 bases at J, with 12 bases between. The V gene's germline CDR1 is MGHRA and CDR2 YSYEKL.

This chain joins TRBV6-5 and TRBJ2-5; D is uncertain. Trimming cost V 2 bases and J 7 bases, with 5 bases left between them. Germline V lookup: CDR1 MNHEY, CDR2 SVGAGI. The CDR3 is 11 residues long. CDR3 in amino acids: CASSYLGTQYF. In nucleotides, the CDR3 is TGTGCCAGCAGTTACCTGGGGACCCAGTACTTC.

Concerning this clone itself: Other nucleotide sequences in the sample specify the same CDR3. V gene TRBV6-5 combines with J gene TRBJ2-7; D call uncertain. V was shortened by 0 bases and J by 1 base, with 4 bases between the two germline ends. The germline CDR1 and CDR2 sequences are MNHEY and SVGAGI. The CDR3 totals 13 residues. The CDR3 sequence is CASSYSGSYEQYF. The CDR3 region has the DNA TGTGCCAGCAGTTACTCCGGGTCCTACGAGCAGTACTTC.

The chain combines TRBV6-5 with TRBJ1-1; D is ambiguous. V was cut by 5 bases and J by 10 bases, with 14 bases left in between. This CDR3 is 12 amino acids long. Germline V gene sequence: CDR1 MNHEY, CDR2 SVGAGI. The CDR3 coding sequence is TGTGCCAGCAGTAGCTATGGCGGCAGAGCTTTCTTT. It encodes CASSSYGGRAFF.

The chain is built from TRBV2 and TRBJ2-7, with D perhaps matching TRBD1 (5 bases). The CDR3 is 11 amino acids. V lost 0 bases, J lost 11 bases, and 8 bases lay in between. The germline V gene encodes CDR1 SNHLY and CDR2 FYNNEI. Here the CDR3 DNA reads TGTGCCAGCAGTGAAGCCAGGGTGGAGTACTTC. It translates to CASSEARVEYF.

The table lists this clone with a few counts. The rearrangement uses TRBV6-5 and TRBJ2-1, with 9 bases matching TRBD2. There are 15 residues in the CDR3. Trimming removed 4 bases from V and 9 bases from J; junction bases left unmatched: 10. Per the germline V gene, CDR1 is MNHEY and CDR2 is SVGAGI. The CDR3 loop is CASSLVAGASTEQFF. The CDR3 nucleotides read TGTGCCAGCAGTTTAGTAGCGGGGGCCTCAACTGAGCAGTTCTTC.

The V gene is TRBV30, the J gene TRBJ1-3; D is ambiguous. The length of the CDR3 is 15 residues. V lost 3 bases and J lost 2, with 14 bases in between. Germline-derived CDR1 and CDR2 are GTSNPN and SVGIG (reference sequence). CDR3 DNA sequence: TGTGCCTGGAGGGCGACCGCGGGGACTGGAAACACCATATATTTT. This translates into CAWRATAGTGNTIYF.